A single sample is the source of the 20 T cell receptor beta chains below, sequenced in a study of cytomegalovirus exposure and HLA in healthy donors (dated by TCRdb to the late 2010s). Libraries were prepared through the immunoSEQ multiplex PCR assay. For the multiplex PCR, a mixture combining 60 forward primers for TCR Vbeta segments and 13 reverse primers for TCR Jbeta segments was used. TCRdb mirrors the immuneACCESS table, restricted to in-frame sequences. Some clones are absent from its copies; in checked studies, under half trace to an unresolved V gene, and the reason for the others is unknown. For this sample the table gives roughly 160,000 clones, of which around 86% were detected only once. Jointly, the top ten make up 2.3% of the sample. Sequences were obtained from PBMCs. The receptors were sampled from a male donor in good health and CMV-seronegative.

The chain is built from TRBV6-5 and TRBJ2-5; weak D call: TRBD1 (6 bases). CDR1 MNHEY and CDR2 SVGAGI come from the germline V gene. The length of the CDR3 is 13 residues. The germline V and J ends were trimmed by 6 bases and 4 bases, with 12 bases remaining between them. The CDR3 loop reads CASRPTGLETQYF. The CDR3 nucleotides read TGTGCCAGCAGACCTACAGGGCTAGAGACCCAGTACTTC.

This clone turned up a few times. This chain connects TRBV2 to TRBJ1-1; a weak D match, TRBD1 (5 bases). Germline CDR1 and CDR2: SNHLY and FYNNEI. The V end lost 3 bases, the J end lost 7 bases, and 12 bases lay between the germline ends. This CDR3 is 13 amino acids long. The CDR3 spells CASSDPQGFEAFF. CDR3 DNA sequence: TGTGCCAGCAGTGACCCCCAGGGCTTTGAAGCTTTCTTT.

This clone was counted a few times. This sequence joins TRBV11-2 and TRBJ2-7; 9 bases line up with TRBD1. The CDR3 extends over 16 amino acids. Trimming cost V 7 bases and J 0 bases; bases outside gene matches: 10. CDR1 is SGHAT and CDR2 is FQNNGV in the germline V gene. The CDR3 reads CASTQSRTGVSYEQYF. The CDR3, as DNA: TGTGCCAGCACCCAATCTAGGACAGGGGTCTCCTACGAGCAGTACTTC.

The J gene is TRBJ1-6, the V gene TRBV30; the match to TRBD1 covers 7 bases. From germline, CDR1 is GTSNPN and CDR2 SVGIG (reference sequence). This CDR3 region has 13 residues. The junction had 9 bases not matched to a gene; V was cut back by 6 bases and J by 10 bases. The CDR3, as DNA: TGTGCCTGTTCGGGACAGCCCAGATCACCCCTCCACTTT. It specifies CACSGQPRSPLHF.

This chain uses TRBV7-9 with TRBJ2-1; 9 bases line up with TRBD2. The ends lost 5 bases at V and 8 bases at J; junction bases unmatched: 10. Germline V CDR1 and CDR2: SEHNR, FQNEAQ (reference sequence). The CDR3 sequence is 15 residues long. Here the CDR3 reads CASSLRLAAQDEQFF. The CDR3 DNA reads as TGTGCCAGCAGCCTCCGACTAGCGGCCCAGGATGAGCAGTTCTTC.

V and J are TRBV30 and TRBJ1-3; D is unresolved. Trimming took 0 bases from V and 0 from J, leaving 9 bases between them. Germline lookup yields CDR1 GTSNPN and CDR2 SVGIG (reference sequence). This CDR3 is built from 15 residues. CDR3 loop: CAWSVLGSSGNTIYF. The CDR3 coding sequence is TGTGCCTGGAGTGTATTGGGGAGCTCTGGAAACACCATATATTTT.

The J gene is TRBJ1-4, the V gene TRBV27; the D is unclear. In germline, CDR1 is MNHEY, CDR2 SMNVEV (reference sequence). V lost 2 bases to trimming and J lost 1 base, with 17 bases between them. This CDR3 spans 18 amino acids. The CDR3 sequence: CASSLIISGGLTNEKLFF. The DNA of the CDR3 is TGTGCCAGCAGTTTAATCATTAGTGGCGGGTTAACTAATGAAAAACTGTTTTTT.

The J gene is TRBJ2-3, the V gene TRBV7-9; D ambiguous. The V end lost 5 bases, the J end lost 4 bases, and 7 bases lay between the germline ends. Germline V gene lookup returns CDR1 SEHNR and CDR2 FQNEAQ (reference sequence). The CDR3 extends over 12 amino acids. In nucleotides, the CDR3 is TGTGCCAGCAGCCGCCGGGCAGATACGCAGTATTTT. Its protein is CASSRRADTQYF. The entire variable domain, with the rest obtained from reference TRBV7-9 and TRBJ2-3, is as follows: DTGVSQNPRHKITKRGQNVTFRCDPISEHNRLYWYRQTLGQGPEFLTYFQNEAQLEKSRLLSDRFSAERPKGSFSTLEIQRTEQGDSAMYLCASSRRADTQYFGPGTRLTVL.

V and J are TRBV27 and TRBJ1-2, with a possible D match to TRBD1 (5 bases). V shed 5 bases and J shed 4 bases, with 14 bases lying between them. Germline values: CDR1 MNHEY, CDR2 SMNVEV (reference sequence). CDR3 length equals 14 residues. CDR3 sequence reads: CASSPQGRGYGYTF. CDR3 nucleotides: TGTGCCAGCAGTCCCCAGGGTCGAGGCTATGGCTACACCTTC.

This clone was seen only once. The CDR3 DNA reads TGCGCCAGCAGCTTACAGGGGGCCTCTGGAAACACCATATATTTT. The encoded protein is CASSLQGASGNTIYF. The chain links TRBV5-1 to TRBJ1-3, with 9 bases fitting TRBD1. Trimming removed 2 bases from V and 0 bases from J; junction bases left unmatched: 0. The CDR3 sequence is 15 residues long. CDR1 SGHRS and CDR2 YFSETQ come from the germline V gene. The full variable domain, its missing parts supplied by reference TRBV5-1 and TRBJ1-3, is KAGVTQTPRYLIKTRGQQVTLSCSPISGHRSVSWYQQTPGQGLQFLFEYFSETQRNKGNFPGRFSGRQFSNSRSEMNVSTLELGDSALYLCASSLQGASGNTIYFGEGSWLTVV.

This chain uses TRBV5-5 with TRBJ1-1; TRBD1 aligns across 9 bases. CDR3 length equals 15 residues. Germline CDR1 SGHKS, CDR2 YYEKEE (reference sequence). The V and J ends lost 2 bases and 7 bases, in that order; junction bases with no gene match: 9. For the CDR3, the DNA is TGTGCCAGCAGCTTTTGGGGGACAGGGCCGAGTGAAGCTTTCTTT. Encoded protein: CASSFWGTGPSEAFF.

V is TRBV27 and J is TRBJ2-2; unclear D gene. Trimming took 1 base from V and 0 from J, leaving 6 bases between them. Germline loops: CDR1 MNHEY, CDR2 SMNVEV (reference sequence). This CDR3 is built from 15 residues. CDR3 bases: TGTGCCAGCAGTTTATACAGATCGAACACCGGGGAGCTGTTTTTT. Amino acids: CASSLYRSNTGELFF.

This sequence joins TRBV6-5 and TRBJ1-6; no clear D. CDR1 MNHEY and CDR2 SVGAGI come from the germline V gene. V lost 8 bases, J lost 4 bases, and 12 bases lay in between. This CDR3 has 14 amino acids. CDR3 sequence: CASRLGVYNSPLHF. CDR3 in DNA: TGTGCCAGCCGATTGGGAGTTTATAATTCACCCCTCCACTTT.

The rearrangement links TRBV6-6 to TRBJ1-2, with a possible D match to TRBD1 (5 bases). The CDR3 totals 14 residues. Trimming cost V 7 bases and J 4 bases, with 16 bases left between them. Germline V gene data show CDR1 as MNHNY and CDR2 as SVGAGI (reference sequence). The chain's CDR3 is CASTPGFSAYGYTF. The CDR3 DNA reads as TGTGCCAGCACTCCAGGGTTCTCCGCCTATGGCTACACCTTC.

The rearrangement joins TRBV6-5 to TRBJ2-3, with D possibly being TRBD2 (6 bases). V was pared by 5 bases and J by 4 bases, with 13 bases between. The CDR3 has 14 amino acids. Germline-derived CDR1 and CDR2 are MNHEY and SVGAGI. CDR3 residues: CASSPSGLADTQYF. DNA for the CDR3: TGTGCCAGCAGTCCAAGCGGGCTCGCAGATACGCAGTATTTT.

This chain joins TRBV7-9 and TRBJ1-2; the D gene is possibly TRBD1 (6 bases). V lost 5 bases, J lost 0 bases, and 13 bases lay in between. This CDR3 spans 15 amino acids. Germline lookup yields CDR1 SEHNR and CDR2 FQNEAQ (reference sequence). CDR3 in DNA: TGTGCCAGCAGCCCCGGGACACCGACTAACTATGGCTACACCTTC. Amino acid sequence: CASSPGTPTNYGYTF. The variable domain in full, with the rest retrieved from reference TRBV7-9 and TRBJ1-2, is DTGVSQNPRHKITKRGQNVTFRCDPISEHNRLYWYRQTLGQGPEFLTYFQNEAQLEKSRLLSDRFSAERPKGSFSTLEIQRTEQGDSAMYLCASSPGTPTNYGYTFGSGTRLTVV.

This chain links TRBV18 with TRBJ1-2, with TRBD1 matching over 7 bases. This CDR3 spans 13 amino acids. The V gene end was trimmed by 7 bases and the J gene end by 9 bases; junction bases not matched to a gene: 11. CDR1 is KGHSH, CDR2 LQKENI, per germline. CDR3: CASLQGTLSSYTF. The CDR3 DNA is TGTGCCAGCTTACAGGGGACCCTTTCGAGCTACACCTTC.

The chain has TRBV5-1 and TRBJ2-1; 8 bases line up with TRBD2. The germline CDR1 and CDR2 sequences are SGHRS and YFSETQ. Trimming at V came to 7 bases and at J to 7 bases, leaving 13 bases not matched to a gene. The length of the CDR3 is 15 residues. CDR3 DNA sequence: TGCGCCAGCCACAGCCCGGGGGGGGCATTAAATGAGCAGTTCTTC. Its translation is CASHSPGGALNEQFF.

The rearrangement uses TRBV6-5 and TRBJ2-2, with 8 nucleotides matching TRBD1. This CDR3 spans 15 amino acids. J was trimmed by 1 base and V by 4 bases; bases with no gene match: 2. CDR1 and CDR2 from the germline V gene are MNHEY and SVGAGI. The CDR3 loop is CASSWGTGNTGELFF. CDR3 nucleotides: TGTGCCAGCAGTTGGGGGACAGGGAACACCGGGGAGCTGTTTTTT.

The chain employs TRBV5-5 and TRBJ2-5; no firm D call. Germline V gene data show CDR1 as SGHKS and CDR2 as YYEKEE (reference sequence). V lost 0 bases to trimming and J lost 5 bases, with 5 bases between them. The CDR3 totals 12 residues. The CDR3 spells CASSLAAETQYF. CDR3 bases: TGTGCCAGCAGCTTGGCCGCGGAGACCCAGTACTTC.